Sequencing of this T cell receptor (beta chain) was carried out in a study of cytomegalovirus exposure and HLA in healthy donors. It was with 60 Vbeta and 13 Jbeta primers that the PCR ran. Sequencing used immunoSEQ multiplex PCR; TCRdb keeps in-frame clones, though not all of them. The sample consists of approximately 160,000 clones, 84% of them appearing once. Germline CDR1 is LNHNV and CDR2 is YYDKDF (reference sequence). The CDR3 loop spans 14 amino acids. The V end lost 6 bases, the J end lost 7 bases, and 15 bases lay between the germline ends. Whole-study findings and limits: Researchers reported in a later analysis that a missense DCLRE1C variant was tied to TCR beta V- and J-gene trimming. Analyzed later, association rates of TCRs varied across HLA loci, with DRB1 most and HLA-C fewest.

In regard to this clone: Its antigen is unidentified.

This chain links TRBV15 with TRBJ1-4; D is possibly TRBD1 (5 bases). The TCR comes from a girl aged 5-17 years in good health and CMV-seropositive. Sequenced input: PBMCs. Written as DNA, the CDR3 is TGTGCCACCAGTAGACAGTTTGAGGGTGAAAAACTGTTTTTT. Protein sequence: CATSRQFEGEKLFF.